This T cell receptor beta chain is drawn from a study of cytomegalovirus exposure and HLA in healthy donors. On the study more broadly: Caucasian-associated ancestry cluster membership applied to about four fifths of around 400 genotyped donors.

V lost 5 bases, J lost 3 bases, and 6 bases stayed unmatched. The CDR3 runs to 15 residues. Germline V CDR1 and CDR2: SEHNR, FQNEAQ (reference sequence). Points from the study as a whole: Most sequenced TCRs were rare (though some public TCRs occurred in many donors). A list of about 180 TCR beta chains associated with cytomegalovirus was given.

Primers: 60 Vbeta forward and 13 Jbeta reverse. Per the study methods: Later, an analysis found 80 million or so unique TCR beta chains, and 8.5 million to 14 million of these were shared. Measured with immunoSEQ multiplex PCR; TCRdb has only the in-frame clones, and not every one. V and J calls and clone size come straight from that table; D and trimming were deduced from the DNA. In the table there are more than 90,000 clones, under 80% of which are singletons. In its sample, this clone was seen a few times. Antigen: not known. The source of this sequence is a man aged 35 to 55 in good health and CMV-seropositive. Sequencing was done on a sample of PBMCs. The chain combines TRBV7-9 with TRBJ2-7, with 11 bases fitting TRBD1. The DNA of the CDR3 is TGTGCCAGCAGCCAAGGACAGGGGGCCTTCTACGAGCAGTACTTC. Translation: CASSQGQGAFYEQYF.